These T cell receptor beta chains were read from a single sample in a study of T cells after yellow fever vaccination. From the 5' RACE reads, TCRdb called clonotypes with MiXCR, one entry per CDR3 protein. The sample carries roughly 68,000 distinct CDR3 sequences, under 8% recorded once. This material consisted of CD8+ T cells sorted from PBMCs, taken roughly seven weeks after the first yellow fever vaccination. Source of these receptors: a man aged 18-30 years who received the YFV17D yellow fever vaccine. CDR3s include the opening cysteine and the closing phenylalanine or tryptophan. D genes are given only for firm matches. The size entry is marked missing in some rows and otherwise reads once, few, many or a size class.

CDR3	DNA	D	size	V	J
CASSYSPGTGPKGGYTF	TGTGCCAGCAGTTATTCCCCCGGGACAGGGCCGAAGGGGGGCTACACCTTC	TRBD1	many	TRBV6-5	TRBJ1-2
CASSYDRAGGELFF	TGTGCCAGCAGTTACGACAGGGCGGGAGGGGAGCTGTTTTTT	NA	many	TRBV6-5	TRBJ2-2
CASSYAEGQYNEQFF	TGTGCCAGCAGTTATGCGGAGGGTCAATACAATGAGCAGTTCTTC	NA	many	TRBV6-2/TRBV6-3	TRBJ2-1
CAISDPAGDGELFF	TGTGCCATCAGTGACCCGGCGGGGGACGGGGAGCTGTTTTTT	TRBD2	NA	TRBV10-3	TRBJ2-2
CASSYSSLAGDETQYF	TGTGCCAGCAGTTACTCTTCCCTAGCGGGGGACGAGACCCAGTACTTC	TRBD2	many	TRBV6-2/TRBV6-3	TRBJ2-5
CASSPRGGTHEQFF	TGTGCCAGCAGCCCACGGGGGGGCACACATGAGCAGTTCTTC	TRBD2	many	TRBV6-6	TRBJ2-1
CASSLATSPYNEQFF	TGTGCCAGCAGCTTAGCGACTAGCCCCTACAATGAGCAGTTCTTC	TRBD2	many	TRBV7-2	TRBJ2-1
CASSSNYDRGLWEKLFF	TGTGCCAGCAGCTCTAACTATGACAGGGGACTATGGGAAAAACTGTTTTTT	TRBD1	few	TRBV7-9	TRBJ1-4
CASSFWTYLETQYF	TGTGCCAGCAGCTTTTGGACGTACTTAGAGACCCAGTACTTC	NA	NA	TRBV7-9	TRBJ2-5
CSARDRAAILYGYTF	TGCAGTGCTAGAGATCGGGCAGCCATCCTCTATGGCTACACCTTC	NA	few	TRBV20-1	TRBJ1-2
CASSGIQPYEQYF	TGCGCCAGCAGCGGAATACAGCCCTACGAGCAGTACTTC	NA	few	TRBV4-1	TRBJ2-7
CASSQVGREGEKNYGYTF	TGCGCCAGCAGCCAAGTGGGCAGGGAGGGGGAAAAGAACTATGGCTACACCTTC	NA	many	TRBV4-1	TRBJ1-2
CASSQPEWDTDTQYF	TGCGCCAGCAGTCAACCGGAGTGGGACACAGATACGCAGTATTTT	NA	few	TRBV23-1	TRBJ2-3
CASGGSSYNEQFF	TGTGCCAGCGGGGGGAGCTCCTACAATGAGCAGTTCTTC	NA	many	TRBV7-9	TRBJ2-1
CASRTGREISEQYF	TGTGCCAGCAGGACAGGGCGGGAAATTAGCGAGCAGTACTTC	NA	many	TRBV6-1	TRBJ2-7
CASSQPQPGTGGFGYGYTF	TGTGCCAGCAGCCAACCCCAGCCCGGGACAGGGGGCTTCGGCTATGGCTACACCTTC	TRBD1	NA	TRBV4-2	TRBJ1-2
CASSLTRDYGYTF	TGTGCCAGCAGTTTAACCAGGGACTATGGCTACACCTTC	NA	many	TRBV12-3/TRBV12-4	TRBJ1-2
CASRIQRGGPTNDTGELFF	TGTGCCAGCAGAATACAGCGGGGGGGCCCTACCAACGACACCGGGGAGCTGTTTTTT	TRBD2	many	TRBV7-6	TRBJ2-2
CASSYSIGYDLGLGVGETQYF	TGTGCCAGCAGTTACTCGATCGGATACGACTTGGGGCTAGGGGTCGGGGAGACCCAGTACTTC	NA	many	TRBV6-2/TRBV6-3	TRBJ2-5
CAITGTDSYEQYF	TGTGCCATCACCGGGACAGACTCCTACGAGCAGTACTTC	TRBD1	many	TRBV2	TRBJ2-7